This T cell receptor (beta chain) was sequenced for a study of regulatory T cells in long-lasting Graves disease. Findings of the study overall: Since the sample size was small, accuracy may have been reduced.

Specified time point: persistent/refractory GD, antithyroid drugs over 5 years with positive TRAb. PBMC RNA served as the TCR library source. Into tubes containing EDTA, approximately 9 milliliters of peripheral blood were drawn. With iRepertoire HTBI primers and Arm-PCR of CDR3 regions, TCR beta libraries were built. In the source study's methods: Detected in the samples were over 60 TRBV and about 15 TRBJ segments. In TCRdb, the multiplex PCR reads were re-called with MiXCR into one record per CDR3 protein. The V and J calls reflect TCRdb's pipeline rather than the authors' work. The table lists 400,000 to 500,000 distinct CDR3 sequences, roughly a fifth of them singletons. The sample holds a few counts of this clonotype. Antigen unknown. The V segment lost 7 bases and the J segment 7 bases; nucleotides outside the gene matches: 8. The CDR3 has 13 residues. The V gene's germline CDR1 is MNHNS and CDR2 SASEGT.

The source material was peripheral blood mononuclear cells (PBMCs), sampled when the disease was refractory, from a patient treated with antithyroid drugs. The receptor's source is a female donor with Graves disease. The chain uses TRBV6-1 and TRBJ2-7; TRBD1 matches at 9 bases. In DNA form, the CDR3 reads TGTGCCAGCACTGTGACAGGGGGATTTGAGCAGTACTTC. This sequence encodes CASTVTGGFEQYF.